This is a list of T cell receptor beta chains from one sample in a study of cytomegalovirus exposure and HLA in healthy donors. The table came from immunoSEQ multiplex PCR; TCRdb's copy has only in-frame clones and leaves some out. The sample consists of roughly 120,000 clones, about four fifths of them appearing once. The specimen was PBMCs. All receptors come from a man under 40 in good health and CMV-seropositive. The conserved cysteine and the conserved F or W are not part of the CDR3 here. D genes are given only for firm matches.

CDR3 length,J gene,V gene,D gene,CDR3 protein
15,TRBJ2-3,TRBV7-3,TRBD2,ASSFGLAGGFTDTQY
13,TRBJ2-5,TRBV2,TRBD2,ASSRRTSGEETQY
11,TRBJ1-2,TRBV13,-,ASSLAAGRGYT
13,TRBJ2-2,TRBV27,TRBD1,ASSPTGAWTGELF
13,TRBJ1-5,TRBV6-6,TRBD1,ASSYLGQGNQPQH
14,TRBJ2-1,TRBV5-4,TRBD2,ASSLMASGSYNEQF
12,TRBJ1-6,TRBV7-9,-,SSSSQGQGSPLH
12,TRBJ1-1,TRBV4-1,TRBD1,ASSQVQGGTEAF
12,TRBJ2-5,TRBV5-1,-,ASSLGLLQRTQY
13,TRBJ2-1,TRBV14,-,ASSQAPELRYEQF
12,TRBJ1-4,TRBV7-9,-,ASSFEYESEKLF
10,TRBJ2-1,TRBV29-1,-,SVVSGYNEQF
14,TRBJ1-3,TRBV5-1,-,ASSLAPGPSGNTIY
10,TRBJ2-1,TRBV28,-,ASSLPPMEQF
16,-,TRBV27,TRBD1,ASSLTTLPGTGSREQY
13,TRBJ2-1,TRBV7-8,-,ASSFPRGPRNEQF
15,TRBJ2-3,TRBV28,TRBD2,ASRGVGAGGTTDTQY
13,TRBJ2-3,TRBV10-3,TRBD2,AISEAGGGADTQY
9,TRBJ2-7,TRBV10-1,-,ASSRGYEQY
13,TRBJ1-1,TRBV12-5,-,ASGTRSVGLAEAF
16,TRBJ1-3,TRBV15,-,ATSRDWGGHIPGNTIY